The 8 T cell receptor beta chains reported below all come from one sample, sequenced in a study of beta chain features in type 1 diabetes. Findings and limits, study-wide: There was a moderate but significant shortening of TCRB CDR3s in all four CD4+ subsets of Type 1 diabetes patients.

These receptors lack a known antigen. The whole isolated RNA underwent reverse transcription, so sequencing captured expressed TCRB transcripts. Here immunoSEQ multiplex PCR was the method, and the copy in TCRdb shows in-frame clones only, minus some. This table has approximately 360,000 clones, roughly 12% appearing once. Sequencing input: naive CD4+ T cells from blood. All receptors come from a young woman with type 1 diabetes.

The gene calls are TRBV25-1 and TRBJ1-1; D remains ambiguous. The CDR3 spans 13 residues. Deletions cut 8 bases from V and 8 bases from J, with 18 bases between. The germline V gene has CDR1 MGHDK and CDR2 SYGVNS. The CDR3 DNA is TGTGCCAGCGGAAGAGGAGGCAATGAAGAAGCTTTCTTT. This codes for CASGRGGNEEAFF.

This clone was counted between two and nine times. V usage is TRBV9 and J usage is TRBJ1-2, with TRBD1 matching 8 bases. The germline V gene has CDR1 SGDLS and CDR2 YYNGEE. The CDR3 totals 13 residues. The V gene end was trimmed by 5 bases and the J gene end by 3 bases; junction bases not matched to a gene: 3. CDR3 nucleotide sequence: TGTGCCAGCAGTCCGACAGGGGACTATGGCTACACCTTC. Its translation: CASSPTGDYGYTF.

The J gene is TRBJ2-1, the V gene TRBV9; D remains unclear. The CDR3 has 14 amino acids. Trimming cost V 1 base and J 3 bases, with 8 bases left between them. Germline V gene lookup returns CDR1 SGDLS and CDR2 YYNGEE. CDR3 protein: CASSVSPSYNEQFF. The CDR3, as DNA: TGTGCCAGCAGCGTAAGTCCTAGCTACAATGAGCAGTTCTTC.

V usage is TRBV7-9 and J usage is TRBJ2-7; 9 nucleotides agree with TRBD1. The CDR3 totals 16 residues. CDR1 SEHNR and CDR2 FQNEAQ come from the germline V gene (reference sequence). After removal of 4 bases from V and 0 bases from J, the junction contained 7 bases not matched to a gene. The CDR3 DNA reads as TGTGCCAGCAGCTCACCCGGGACAGGGACCTCCTACGAGCAGTACTTC. The encoded protein is CASSSPGTGTSYEQYF.

The V gene is TRBV11-2, the J gene TRBJ1-1; D remains unclear. Germline CDR1 reads SGHAT; CDR2 reads FQNNGV. V was trimmed by 3 bases and J by 4 bases, leaving 15 bases between them. The CDR3 is 15 residues long. CDR3 protein: CASSFTPGGSTEAFF. The DNA of the CDR3 is TGTGCCAGCAGCTTCACCCCCGGCGGGTCCACTGAAGCTTTCTTT.

The chain carries TRBV9 and TRBJ2-6, with no clear D. This CDR3 contains 16 residues. Trimming removed 3 bases from V and 0 bases from J, with 10 bases in between. Per the germline V gene, CDR1 is SGDLS and CDR2 is YYNGEE. CDR3 sequence (DNA): TGTGCCAGCAGCGCGATTTTGAGCTCTGGGGCCAACGTCCTGACTTTC. Residues: CASSAILSSGANVLTF.

This clone turned up a few times. The V call is TRBV5-4, the J call TRBJ2-1, with TRBD2 matching 7 bases. The CDR3 has 15 residues. Germline V gives CDR1 SGHNT, CDR2 YYREEE (reference sequence). J was trimmed by 7 bases and V by 3 bases; bases with no gene match: 10. The CDR3 loop reads CASSSLGGSSNEQFF. The DNA of the CDR3 is TGTGCCAGCAGCTCCCTCGGGGGGAGTTCGAATGAGCAGTTCTTC.

In DNA, the CDR3 is TGTGCCTGGAGTAAACATACAGGGAAGAATAATCAGCCCCAGCATTTT. Its protein is CAWSKHTGKNNQPQHF. The J gene is TRBJ1-5, the V gene TRBV30; weak D call: TRBD1 (6 bases). CDR1 and CDR2 (germline): GTSNPN, SVGIG (reference sequence). CDR3 length: 16 residues. Trimming removed 2 bases at V and 4 bases at J, with 18 bases between. Filled out from reference TRBV30 and TRBJ1-5, the complete variable domain reads SQTIHQWPATLVQPVGSPLSLECTVEGTSNPNLYWYRQAAGRGLQLLFYSVGIGQISSEVPQNLSASRPQDRQFILSSKKLLLSDSGFYLCAWSKHTGKNNQPQHFGDGTRLSIL.